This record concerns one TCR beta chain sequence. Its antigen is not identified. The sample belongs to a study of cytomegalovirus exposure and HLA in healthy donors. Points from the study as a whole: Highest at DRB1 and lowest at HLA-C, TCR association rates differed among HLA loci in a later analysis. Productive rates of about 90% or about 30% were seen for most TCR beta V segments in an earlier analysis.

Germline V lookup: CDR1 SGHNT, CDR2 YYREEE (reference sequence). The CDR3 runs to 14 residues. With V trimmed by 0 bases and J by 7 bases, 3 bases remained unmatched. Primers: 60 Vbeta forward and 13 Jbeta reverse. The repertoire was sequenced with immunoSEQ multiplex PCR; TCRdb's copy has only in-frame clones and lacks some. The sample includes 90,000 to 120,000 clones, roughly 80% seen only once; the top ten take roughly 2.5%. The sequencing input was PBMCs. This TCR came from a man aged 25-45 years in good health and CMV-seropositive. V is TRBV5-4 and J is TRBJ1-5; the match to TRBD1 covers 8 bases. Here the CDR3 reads CASSLAGGDQPQHF. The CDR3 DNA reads TGTGCCAGCAGCTTGGCAGGGGGCGACCAGCCCCAGCATTTT.